Listed below are T cell receptor beta chains from one sample, sequenced in a study of blood T cell repertoires in COVID-19. Some clones are missing from TCRdb's copy, which holds only in-frame ones; the method was immunoSEQ multiplex PCR. The data show about 180,000 clones, with roughly 80% seen just once and over 7.5% held by the top ten. Input material: peripheral blood. Receptors originate from a woman aged 65 to 85 with acute or convalescent COVID-19. CDR3s include the opening cysteine and the closing phenylalanine or tryptophan. The order of the fields is D gene, clone size, V gene, J gene, CDR3 protein, CDR3 DNA. The D gene is left open where the match is weak. Expanded clones are given a class, and other clones once, few, many or no size at all.

d_gene: .
abundance: .
v_gene: TRBV18
j_gene: TRBJ1-1
CDR3aa: CASSRAARSNTEAFF
CDR3nt: TGTGCCAGCTCACGGGCAGCTCGGTCGAACACTGAAGCTTTCTTT

d_gene: TRBD2
abundance: .
v_gene: TRBV10-3
j_gene: TRBJ2-5
CDR3aa: CAISSGGTNAETQYF
CDR3nt: TGTGCCATCAGCAGCGGGGGGACCAATGCGGAGACCCAGTACTTC

d_gene: .
abundance: .
v_gene: TRBV28
j_gene: TRBJ1-5
CDR3aa: CASTPQNGDQPQHF
CDR3nt: TGTGCCAGCACCCCCCAAAACGGGGATCAGCCCCAGCATTTT

d_gene: TRBD1
abundance: .
v_gene: TRBV29-1
j_gene: TRBJ2-3
CDR3aa: CSAPGTGGTDTQYF
CDR3nt: TGCAGCGCCCCCGGGACAGGGGGCACAGATACGCAGTATTTT

d_gene: .
abundance: .
v_gene: TRBV29-1
j_gene: TRBJ1-3
CDR3aa: CSADNTGTIYF
CDR3nt: TGCAGCGCAGACAATACAGGCACCATATATTTT

d_gene: .
abundance: .
v_gene: TRBV15
j_gene: TRBJ1-5
CDR3aa: CATSSGKTGIYQPQHF
CDR3nt: TGTGCCACCAGCAGCGGTAAAACGGGGATATATCAGCCCCAGCATTTT

d_gene: .
abundance: .
v_gene: TRBV20-1
j_gene: TRBJ2-5
CDR3aa: CSGVDQETQYF
CDR3nt: TGCAGTGGAGTGGACCAAGAGACCCAGTACTTC

d_gene: TRBD1
abundance: .
v_gene: TRBV6-6
j_gene: TRBJ1-3
CDR3aa: CASSNHQGDLGNTIYF
CDR3nt: TGTGCCAGCAGTAATCACCAGGGGGATCTCGGAAACACCATATATTTT

d_gene: .
abundance: .
v_gene: TRBV2
j_gene: TRBJ2-3
CDR3aa: CASSPHGAEVTDTQYF
CDR3nt: TGTGCCAGCAGCCCCCACGGAGCGGAGGTCACAGATACGCAGTATTTT

d_gene: .
abundance: .
v_gene: TRBV15
j_gene: TRBJ2-1
CDR3aa: CATSNPRQSSYNEQFF
CDR3nt: TGTGCCACCAGCAACCCTAGACAGAGCTCCTACAATGAGCAGTTCTTC

d_gene: TRBD1
abundance: .
v_gene: TRBV7-2
j_gene: TRBJ1-5
CDR3aa: CASSKPGGWEPQHF
CDR3nt: TGTGCCAGCAGCAAACCAGGGGGTTGGGAGCCCCAGCATTTT

d_gene: .
abundance: .
v_gene: TRBV7-9
j_gene: TRBJ2-3
CDR3aa: CASSLISGGPDTQYF
CDR3nt: TGTGCCAGCAGCCTTATAAGTGGGGGCCCAGATACGCAGTATTTT

d_gene: .
abundance: .
v_gene: TRBV28
j_gene: TRBJ1-5
CDR3aa: CASRRGGNQPQHF
CDR3nt: TGTGCCAGCAGGCGGGGAGGGAATCAGCCCCAGCATTTT

d_gene: TRBD1
abundance: .
v_gene: TRBV11-2
j_gene: TRBJ1-2
CDR3aa: CASSLASSAGTGGGYTF
CDR3nt: TGTGCCAGCAGCTTAGCGTCATCGGCTGGGACAGGGGGTGGCTACACCTTC

d_gene: .
abundance: .
v_gene: TRBV15
j_gene: TRBJ2-3
CDR3aa: CATSARRVASADTQYF
CDR3nt: TGTGCCACCAGCGCCCGCAGGGTGGCTAGCGCTGATACGCAGTATTTT

d_gene: .
abundance: .
v_gene: TRBV18
j_gene: TRBJ1-3
CDR3aa: CASSQNGKTGNTIYF
CDR3nt: TGTGCCAGCTCACAAAACGGGAAGACCGGAAACACCATATATTTT

d_gene: .
abundance: .
v_gene: TRBV6-2/TRBV6-3
j_gene: TRBJ2-3
CDR3aa: CASSSGDTQYF
CDR3nt: TGTGCCAGCAGTTCGGGGGATACGCAGTATTTT

d_gene: TRBD2
abundance: .
v_gene: TRBV9
j_gene: TRBJ2-1
CDR3aa: CASSLGLAAAYNEQFF
CDR3nt: TGTGCCAGCAGCCTCGGACTAGCGGCCGCCTACAATGAGCAGTTCTTC

d_gene: .
abundance: .
v_gene: TRBV14
j_gene: TRBJ2-5
CDR3aa: CASSQGLGETQYF
CDR3nt: TGTGCCAGCAGCCAAGGTCTAGGAGAGACCCAGTACTTC

d_gene: TRBD1
abundance: once
v_gene: TRBV5-1
j_gene: TRBJ1-4
CDR3aa: CASSGGWGQGDEKLFF
CDR3nt: TGCGCCAGCAGCGGAGGTTGGGGACAGGGAGACGAAAAACTGTTTTTT

d_gene: .
abundance: .
v_gene: TRBV6-4
j_gene: TRBJ2-2
CDR3aa: CASRPNRGGTGELFF
CDR3nt: TGTGCCAGCAGACCTAACAGGGGAGGAACCGGGGAGCTGTTTTTT

d_gene: .
abundance: .
v_gene: TRBV4-1
j_gene: TRBJ2-1
CDR3aa: CASSQLTRGIYNEQFF
CDR3nt: TGCGCCAGCAGCCAGTTAACGCGGGGAATCTACAATGAGCAGTTCTTC

d_gene: .
abundance: .
v_gene: TRBV18
j_gene: TRBJ1-1
CDR3aa: CASSPAVNTEAFF
CDR3nt: TGTGCCAGCTCACCTGCAGTGAACACTGAAGCTTTCTTT

d_gene: TRBD1
abundance: .
v_gene: TRBV28
j_gene: TRBJ1-4
CDR3aa: CASSFRDRFNEKLFF
CDR3nt: TGTGCCAGCAGTTTCCGGGACAGGTTTAATGAAAAACTGTTTTTT

d_gene: .
abundance: .
v_gene: TRBV19
j_gene: TRBJ2-1
CDR3aa: CASSRRPQLTYYNEQFF
CDR3nt: TGTGCCAGTAGTCGCAGGCCCCAGCTAACCTACTACAATGAGCAGTTCTTC

d_gene: TRBD1
abundance: once
v_gene: TRBV20-1
j_gene: TRBJ1-2
CDR3aa: CSASSRSTGSTGGANYGYTF
CDR3nt: TGCAGTGCTAGTTCAAGGTCGACCGGGTCAACAGGGGGGGCTAACTATGGCTACACCTTC

d_gene: TRBD2
abundance: .
v_gene: TRBV19
j_gene: TRBJ2-7
CDR3aa: CASSTAGTSGDEQYF
CDR3nt: TGTGCCAGTAGTACAGCCGGGACTAGCGGTGACGAGCAGTACTTC

d_gene: .
abundance: .
v_gene: TRBV6-6
j_gene: TRBJ1-1
CDR3aa: CASTPGNTLNTEAFF
CDR3nt: TGTGCCAGCACCCCAGGGAATACATTGAACACTGAAGCTTTCTTT

d_gene: TRBD1
abundance: .
v_gene: TRBV5-4
j_gene: TRBJ2-6
CDR3aa: CASTRGQGDLSGANVLTF
CDR3nt: TGTGCCAGCACTAGGGGACAGGGTGACCTCTCTGGGGCCAACGTCCTGACTTTC

d_gene: .
abundance: .
v_gene: TRBV5-1
j_gene: TRBJ1-1
CDR3aa: CASSPLVLNTEAFF
CDR3nt: TGCGCCAGCAGCCCCTTAGTTCTGAACACTGAAGCTTTCTTT

d_gene: TRBD1
abundance: once
v_gene: TRBV7-3
j_gene: TRBJ1-4
CDR3aa: CASSARQGLNEKLFF
CDR3nt: TGTGCCAGCAGCGCCCGACAGGGACTTAATGAAAAACTGTTTTTT

d_gene: .
abundance: .
v_gene: TRBV11-2
j_gene: TRBJ2-1
CDR3aa: CASSLSGSYNEQFF
CDR3nt: TGTGCCAGCAGCTTAAGCGGTTCCTACAATGAGCAGTTCTTC

d_gene: .
abundance: .
v_gene: TRBV25-1
j_gene: TRBJ1-2
CDR3aa: CASSEFGADYGYTF
CDR3nt: TGTGCCAGCAGTGAATTTGGGGCAGACTATGGCTACACCTTC

d_gene: .
abundance: .
v_gene: TRBV2
j_gene: TRBJ2-6
CDR3aa: CASRQGANVLTF
CDR3nt: TGTGCCAGCAGGCAGGGGGCCAACGTCCTGACTTTC

d_gene: .
abundance: .
v_gene: TRBV6-5
j_gene: TRBJ1-5
CDR3aa: CASRTGSYSNQPQHF
CDR3nt: TGTGCCAGCAGGACCGGGTCCTATAGCAATCAGCCCCAGCATTTT

d_gene: TRBD1
abundance: .
v_gene: TRBV29-1
j_gene: TRBJ1-4
CDR3aa: CSVGEGQGAEKLFF
CDR3nt: TGCAGCGTTGGGGAGGGACAGGGGGCTGAAAAACTGTTTTTT

d_gene: TRBD2
abundance: .
v_gene: TRBV6-6
j_gene: TRBJ2-2
CDR3aa: CASSRLATATGELFF
CDR3nt: TGTGCCAGCAGTCGACTAGCGACCGCCACCGGGGAGCTGTTTTTT

d_gene: .
abundance: once
v_gene: TRBV24-1
j_gene: TRBJ1-6
CDR3aa: CATSDREASPLHF
CDR3nt: TGTGCCACCAGTGACAGGGAAGCTTCACCCCTCCACTTT

d_gene: .
abundance: few
v_gene: TRBV4-2
j_gene: TRBJ1-1
CDR3aa: CASSSSRETMNTEAFF
CDR3nt: TGTGCCAGCAGCTCAAGCCGGGAAACAATGAACACTGAAGCTTTCTTT

d_gene: TRBD2
abundance: .
v_gene: TRBV7-2
j_gene: TRBJ2-3
CDR3aa: CASSPRVPSGYTDTQYF
CDR3nt: TGTGCCAGCAGCCCGAGGGTTCCTAGCGGATACACAGATACGCAGTATTTT

d_gene: .
abundance: .
v_gene: TRBV6-5
j_gene: TRBJ1-2
CDR3aa: CASRSGHQNYGYTF
CDR3nt: TGTGCCAGCAGGTCGGGACACCAAAACTATGGCTACACCTTC

d_gene: TRBD1
abundance: .
v_gene: TRBV18
j_gene: TRBJ1-1
CDR3aa: CASSPGQGAEAFF
CDR3nt: TGTGCCAGCTCACCAGGACAGGGGGCTGAAGCTTTCTTT